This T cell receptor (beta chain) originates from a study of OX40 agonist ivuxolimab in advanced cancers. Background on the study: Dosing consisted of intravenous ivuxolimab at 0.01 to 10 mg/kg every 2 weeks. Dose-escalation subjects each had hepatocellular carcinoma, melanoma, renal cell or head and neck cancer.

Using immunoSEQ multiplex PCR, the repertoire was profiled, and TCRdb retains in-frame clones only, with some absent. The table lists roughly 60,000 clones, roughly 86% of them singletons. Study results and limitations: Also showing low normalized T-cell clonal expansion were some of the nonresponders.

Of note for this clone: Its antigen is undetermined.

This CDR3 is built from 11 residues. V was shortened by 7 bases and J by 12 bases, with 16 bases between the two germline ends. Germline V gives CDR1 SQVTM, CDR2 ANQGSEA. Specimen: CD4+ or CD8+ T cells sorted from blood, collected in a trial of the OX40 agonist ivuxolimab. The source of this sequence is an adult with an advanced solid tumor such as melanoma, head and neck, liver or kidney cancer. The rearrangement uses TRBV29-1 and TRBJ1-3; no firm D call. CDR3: CSAGGGEGIYF. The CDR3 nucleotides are TGCAGCGCCGGAGGTGGCGAGGGCATATATTTT.